Listed below are T cell receptor beta chains from one sample, sequenced in a study of blood T cell repertoires in COVID-19. Clones were sequenced by immunoSEQ multiplex PCR, and TCRdb holds only the in-frame ones, with some missing. The table includes about 300,000 clones, more than 70% detected once. The specimen sequenced was peripheral blood. The receptor source for this set is a woman in her twenties or thirties with COVID-19, enrolled during active disease. Each CDR3 is given with its conserved first and last residue. The order of the fields is CDR3 length, J gene, V gene, CDR3 protein.

CDR3 length: 13
J gene: TRBJ1-1
V gene: TRBV6-5
CDR3 protein: CASSLSRGADAFF

CDR3 length: 16
J gene: TRBJ2-1
V gene: TRBV4-1
CDR3 protein: CASSQVPAGGVYEQFF

CDR3 length: 15
J gene: TRBJ1-3
V gene: TRBV29-1
CDR3 protein: CSVEISTGRGNTIYF

CDR3 length: 16
J gene: TRBJ2-7
V gene: TRBV3-1/TRBV3-2
CDR3 protein: CASSQHWDSLSYEQYF

CDR3 length: 20
J gene: TRBJ1-6
V gene: TRBV24-1
CDR3 protein: CATSDNVQRGGPGYNSPLHF

CDR3 length: 17
J gene: TRBJ1-2
V gene: TRBV4-2
CDR3 protein: CASSQGGLRDRITGYTF

CDR3 length: 15
J gene: TRBJ1-2
V gene: TRBV10-1
CDR3 protein: CASPEQGNFNYGYTF

CDR3 length: 12
J gene: TRBJ2-7
V gene: TRBV12-3/TRBV12-4
CDR3 protein: CASSRGAYEQYF

CDR3 length: 16
J gene: TRBJ2-5
V gene: TRBV7-8
CDR3 protein: CASSKWTGGNVETQYF

CDR3 length: 15
J gene: TRBJ2-7
V gene: TRBV19
CDR3 protein: CASSIGGGALYEQYF

CDR3 length: 14
J gene: TRBJ2-5
V gene: TRBV5-1
CDR3 protein: CASSIGTSQETQYF

CDR3 length: 14
J gene: TRBJ1-4
V gene: TRBV28
CDR3 protein: CASSLRQGDEKLFF

CDR3 length: 13
J gene: TRBJ1-5
V gene: TRBV4-2
CDR3 protein: CASSPAGVQPQHF

CDR3 length: 11
J gene: TRBJ1-1
V gene: TRBV19
CDR3 protein: CASRAPTEAFF

CDR3 length: 15
J gene: TRBJ1-1
V gene: TRBV7-6
CDR3 protein: CASSTPAGADTEAFF

CDR3 length: 15
J gene: TRBJ2-3
V gene: TRBV15
CDR3 protein: CATSSRSTTGDTQYF